Below are 24 T cell receptor beta chains sequenced from a single sample in a study of blood T cell repertoires in COVID-19. Sequencing used immunoSEQ multiplex PCR; TCRdb keeps in-frame clones, though not all of them. The sample shows around 39,000 clones, about 84% of them seen only once. Sequencing used peripheral blood. These receptors came from a man at least 80 years old with active or convalescent COVID-19.

J is TRBJ1-2 and V is TRBV18, with 7 bases identical to TRBD1. After removal of 6 bases from V and 2 bases from J, the junction contained 3 bases not matched to a gene. The CDR3 is 13 residues long. Germline lookup yields CDR1 KGHSH and CDR2 LQKENI. Here the CDR3 DNA reads TGTGCCAGCTCCACAGGGGAAAACTATGGCTACACCTTC. Its protein is CASSTGENYGYTF.

The chain employs TRBV6-2 or TRBV6-3 and TRBJ1-3, with D unresolved. The CDR3 runs 14 residues. Germline V lookup: CDR1 MNHEY, CDR2 SVGEGT. Trimming shortened V by 5 bases and J by 2 bases, and 10 bases separated the two germline ends. The CDR3 protein is CASSARRAGNTIYF. CDR3 DNA: TGTGCCAGCAGTGCACGGAGGGCTGGAAACACCATATATTTT.

The chain links TRBV7-2 to TRBJ2-1; D may be TRBD2 (5 bases). The ends were cut back, 1 base at V and 1 base at J, with 11 bases in the middle. Germline V gene sequence: CDR1 SGHTA, CDR2 FQGNSA. The CDR3 length is 16 residues. CDR3 DNA sequence: TGTGCCAGCAGCTTAGACGGTTCGGGGTCCTACAATGAGCAGTTCTTC. Amino acid sequence: CASSLDGSGSYNEQFF. Together with reference TRBV7-2 and TRBJ2-1, the CDR3 gives the full variable domain: GAGVSQSPSNKVTEKGKDVELRCDPISGHTALYWYRQSLGQGLEFLIYFQGNSAPDKSGLPSDRFSAERTGGSVSTLTIQRTQQEDSAVYLCASSLDGSGSYNEQFFGPGTRLTVL.

V and J are TRBV24-1 and TRBJ2-1, with 12 bases identical to TRBD1. This CDR3 spans 16 amino acids. V lost 4 bases and J lost 7; bases outside the gene matches: 7. Germline V gene lookup returns CDR1 KGHDR and CDR2 SFDVKD. The DNA for the CDR3 is TGTGCCACCAGTGACTCCGGGACAGGGGGCCGGAATGAGCAGTTCTTC. This codes for CATSDSGTGGRNEQFF.

The chain couples TRBV18 to TRBJ1-2; perhaps TRBD1 as D (6 bases). CDR3 length: 18 amino acids. V was cut by 6 bases and J by 3 bases, with 26 bases left in between. The V gene's germline CDR1 is KGHSH and CDR2 LQKENI. The CDR3 region has the DNA TGTGCCAGCTCTCGGGATTCGGGACAAACCACAGCTTACTATGGCTACACCTTC. Translated, it gives CASSRDSGQTTAYYGYTF.

The rearrangement uses TRBV28 and TRBJ1-2; 8 bases match TRBD1. Per germline, CDR1 MDHEN and CDR2 SYDVKM. The CDR3 runs 14 residues. The V gene end was trimmed by 6 bases and the J gene end by 4 bases; junction bases not matched to a gene: 7. The CDR3 bases are TGTGCCAGCAGCTCCCAGGGACAGGTCTATGGCTACACCTTC. Protein sequence: CASSSQGQVYGYTF.

This chain joins TRBV15 and TRBJ2-3; perhaps TRBD1 as D (5 bases). The CDR3 covers 13 residues. Deletions cut 6 bases from V and 5 bases from J, with 12 bases between. In germline, CDR1 is LNHNV, CDR2 YYDKDF (reference sequence). The CDR3 DNA sequence: TGTGCCACCAGTCAAGGGGCGGAAGATACGCAGTATTTT. Protein: CATSQGAEDTQYF.

The chain recombines TRBV27 with TRBJ2-3, with D perhaps TRBD2 (6 bases). V was clipped by 5 bases and J by 4 bases, with 13 bases between them. This CDR3 has 14 amino acids. Germline loops: CDR1 MNHEY, CDR2 SMNVEV (reference sequence). The CDR3 sequence: CASSQTGLADTQYF. The DNA for the CDR3 is TGTGCCAGCAGTCAGACGGGACTGGCAGATACGCAGTATTTT.

The rearrangement links TRBV24-1 to TRBJ2-2, with D possibly matching TRBD1 (6 bases). With 2 bases removed from V and 4 bases from J, the gap between germline ends came to 19 bases. Germline V gene sequence: CDR1 KGHDR, CDR2 SFDVKD. This CDR3 has 18 residues. DNA for the CDR3: TGTGCCACCAGTGATTCCAGGGGTGAGGGAGTTCGCACCGGGGAGCTGTTTTTT. Translating it yields CATSDSRGEGVRTGELFF.

In this sample, this clone turned up once. The junction does not match germline at one end; this may be a read error. The rearrangement links TRBV11-3 to TRBJ2-3; D uncertain. The CDR3 consists of 12 residues. Germline-derived CDR1 and CDR2 are SGHNT and YENEEA. In nucleotides, the CDR3 is TGTGCCAGCAGATTAGCCGCAGATACGCAGTATTTT. Translated: CASRLAADTQYF.

V and J are TRBV29-1 and TRBJ1-1; D is uncertain. Germline values: CDR1 SQVTM, CDR2 ANQGSEA. This CDR3 is built from 16 residues. V was clipped by 3 bases and J by 4 bases, with 21 bases between them. The CDR3 nucleotides are TGCAGCGTTGATAGGCGGCGTCGGGATTTCGGCACTGAAGCTTTCTTT. Amino acid sequence: CSVDRRRRDFGTEAFF.

This chain connects TRBV19 to TRBJ1-4, with 10 bases matching TRBD1. CDR1 and CDR2 (germline): LNHDA, SQIVND (reference sequence). This CDR3 spans 13 amino acids. V trimming: 7 bases; J trimming: 6 bases; junction bases outside the gene matches: 2. The CDR3 DNA reads TGTGCCAGTAAGGGACAGGGGTATGAAAAACTGTTTTTT. Protein: CASKGQGYEKLFF.

V is TRBV3-1 (or the pseudogene TRBV3-2) and J is TRBJ2-3; D not resolved. Germline V gives CDR1 LGHDT, CDR2 YNNKEL (reference sequence). The length of the CDR3 is 12 residues. V lost 4 bases and J 1 base, leaving 3 bases between the germline ends. CDR3 residues: CASSPGTDTQYF. The CDR3 nucleotides are TGTGCCAGCAGCCCAGGCACAGATACGCAGTATTTT.

In its sample, this clone was seen once. CDR3 sequence (DNA): TGTGCCAGCAGTTTAGCACAGGGGGATGAGCAGTTCTTC. It translates to CASSLAQGDEQFF. The rearrangement links TRBV12-3 or TRBV12-4 to TRBJ2-1; 8 bases are a match to TRBD1. J lost 8 bases, V lost 0 bases, and 0 bases had no gene match. This CDR3 is built from 13 residues.

The J gene is TRBJ1-6, the V gene TRBV4-3; no clear D. The ends were cut back, 0 bases at V and 8 bases at J, with 8 bases in the middle. This CDR3 is 14 amino acids long. The germline V gene encodes CDR1 LGHNA and CDR2 YSLEER. CDR3 sequence (DNA): TGCGCCAGCAGCCAAGACAGCCGGGATTCACCCCTCCACTTT. Protein sequence: CASSQDSRDSPLHF.

The rearrangement uses TRBV29-1 and TRBJ1-2; 9 bases line up with TRBD1. V lost 4 bases, J lost 4 bases, and 4 bases stayed unmatched. Germline CDR1 and CDR2: SQVTM and ANQGSEA. The CDR3 runs to 13 residues. CDR3 DNA sequence: TGCAGCGTTGGGACAGGGGAGCGCTATGGCTACACCTTC. Its protein is CSVGTGERYGYTF. Variable domain in full (rest from reference TRBV29-1 and TRBJ1-2): SAVISQKPSRDICQRGTSLTIQCQVDSQVTMMFWYRQQPGQSLTLIATANQGSEATYESGFVIDKFPISRPNLTFSTLTVSNMSPEDSSIYLCSVGTGERYGYTFGSGTRLTVV.

The chain joins TRBV27 to TRBJ1-5; D is uncertain. V dropped 6 bases and J dropped 3 bases, with 12 bases sitting between them. Germline V lookup: CDR1 MNHEY, CDR2 SMNVEV (reference sequence). CDR3 size: 14 residues. CDR3 residues: CASSSTRFNQPQHF. The CDR3 nucleotides read TGTGCCAGCAGCTCGACGAGGTTCAATCAGCCCCAGCATTTT.

V is TRBV5-1 and J is TRBJ2-7; D is ambiguous. Germline V gene sequence: CDR1 SGHRS, CDR2 YFSETQ. With 0 bases removed from V and 2 bases from J, the gap between germline ends came to 12 bases. The CDR3 is 15 residues long. The CDR3 sequence: CASSLDGGFTYEQYF. The CDR3 DNA reads as TGCGCCAGCAGCTTGGATGGCGGCTTTACCTACGAGCAGTACTTC. The full variable domain, in which reference TRBV5-1 and TRBJ2-7 provide the parts outside the CDR3, is KAGVTQTPRYLIKTRGQQVTLSCSPISGHRSVSWYQQTPGQGLQFLFEYFSETQRNKGNFPGRFSGRQFSNSRSEMNVSTLELGDSALYLCASSLDGGFTYEQYFGPGTRLTVT.

This clone was counted only a few times. The rearrangement links TRBV6-6 to TRBJ2-7; D is ambiguous. The germline V and J ends were trimmed by 0 bases and 0 bases, with 6 bases remaining between them. This CDR3 is 14 amino acids long. CDR1 and CDR2 (germline): MNHNY, SVGAGI (reference sequence). The CDR3 reads CASSYSSDSYEQYF. The CDR3 DNA reads TGTGCCAGCAGTTACTCCTCAGACTCCTACGAGCAGTACTTC.

The gene calls are TRBV6-5 and TRBJ2-5, with no clear D. Looked up from germline, CDR1 is MNHEY and CDR2 is SVGAGI. The CDR3 has 13 amino acids. Trimming removed 0 bases from V and 3 bases from J, with 5 bases in between. CDR3 nucleotides: TGTGCCAGCAGTTACTCCCTTAAAGAGACCCAGTACTTC. Translating it yields CASSYSLKETQYF.

The chain links TRBV11-1 to TRBJ2-7; D ambiguous. V was trimmed by 0 bases and J by 2 bases, leaving 5 bases between them. The germline V gene encodes CDR1 SGHAT and CDR2 FQDESV (reference sequence). CDR3 length: 13 residues. CDR3 in DNA: TGTGCCAGCAGCTTAGCAATAACCTACGAGCAGTACTTC. Translation gives CASSLAITYEQYF. The whole variable domain, remainder taken from reference TRBV11-1 and TRBJ2-7, is EAEVAQSPRYKITEKSQAVAFWCDPISGHATLYWYRQILGQGPELLVQFQDESVVDDSQLPKDRFSAERLKGVDSTLKIQPAELGDSAMYLCASSLAITYEQYFGPGTRLTVT.

The V and J genes are TRBV10-3 and TRBJ2-3; TRBD2 might be the D (5 bases). CDR1 ENHRY and CDR2 SYGVKD come from the germline V gene. CDR3 length: 14 amino acids. V lost 10 bases and J 0 bases, leaving 14 bases between the germline ends. The DNA for the CDR3 is TGTGCCACGGAGGACGGGAAGAGCACAGATACGCAGTATTTT. Protein product: CATEDGKSTDTQYF.

CDR3 nucleotide sequence: TGTGCCAGCTCACCGACCGGGGGACTAAAGGGCACCGGGGAGCTGTTTTTT. Translation gives CASSPTGGLKGTGELFF. The gene calls are TRBV18 and TRBJ2-2; 7 positions agree with TRBD2. Germline V gene data show CDR1 as KGHSH and CDR2 as LQKENI. J lost 4 bases, V lost 3 bases, and 11 bases had no gene match. This CDR3 has 17 residues.

This clone was recorded at least ten times. This sequence joins TRBV30 and TRBJ2-2, with D perhaps matching TRBD2 (6 bases). Germline lookup yields CDR1 GTSNPN and CDR2 SVGIG (reference sequence). The CDR3 consists of 14 residues. V was pared by 4 bases and J by 3 bases, with 12 bases between. CDR3 residues: CAWTPGLHTGELFF. CDR3 nucleotides: TGTGCCTGGACTCCGGGACTTCACACCGGGGAGCTGTTTTTT.